The 6 T cell receptor beta chains below come from one sample, sequenced in a study of response to subunit inactivated influenza vaccine. TCRdb independently ran MiXCR on the RT-PCR reads; one entry per CDR3 protein. Counted here are 500,000 to 550,000 distinct CDR3 sequences, less than 25% occurring once; the ten biggest clones make up 2.5% to 3%. These data were likewise used in another study, on T cells expressing NK-cell markers. This second report adds: Scientists made TCR beta cDNA using 5'RACE template switching with UMIs.

The sequences come from CD4+ T cells sorted from PBMCs, collected 11 to 12 days after vaccination. Receptors were obtained from a man between 45 and 60 years old who received an inactivated influenza vaccine.

This clonotype was seen more than once but under ten times. V is TRBV28 and J is TRBJ1-6; D is undetermined. The CDR3 extends over 13 amino acids. The V gene lost 7 bases and the J gene lost 5 bases, with 9 bases spanning the gap. Germline loops: CDR1 MDHEN, CDR2 SYDVKM. The CDR3 loop is CASMRANNSPLHF. The CDR3 region has the DNA TGTGCCAGCATGCGGGCCAATAATTCACCCCTCCACTTT.

J is TRBJ1-5 and V is TRBV19; no firm D call. V was cut by 5 bases and J by 6 bases, with 20 bases left in between. Germline CDR1 is LNHDA and CDR2 is SQIVND (reference sequence). The CDR3 has 16 residues. Here the CDR3 reads CASSLTYSVTGQPQHF. The CDR3 DNA reads as TGTGCCAGTAGTCTTACCTACTCCGTGACGGGTCAGCCCCAGCATTTT. Looking up the rest from reference TRBV19 and TRBJ1-5 gives the full variable domain: DGGITQSPKYLFRKEGQNVTLSCEQNLNHDAMYWYRQDPGQGLRLIYYSQIVNDFQKGDIAEGYSVSREKKESFPLTVTSAQKNPTAFYLCASSLTYSVTGQPQHFGDGTRLSIL.

The J gene is TRBJ1-4, the V gene TRBV7-8, with unresolved D. Germline CDR1 is SGHVS and CDR2 is FQNEAQ. The CDR3 extends over 16 amino acids. Trimming removed 5 bases from V and 2 bases from J, with 15 bases in between. The CDR3 loop reads CASSLLNKGTNEKLFF. CDR3 nucleotides: TGTGCCAGCAGCCTGCTAAATAAAGGGACTAATGAAAAACTGTTTTTT.

The chain links TRBV7-2 to TRBJ2-2, with TRBD1 matching over 7 bases. V dropped 5 bases and J dropped 7; count of bases not matched to a gene: 13. CDR3 length: 16 residues. Germline CDR1 is SGHTA and CDR2 is FQGNSA. The DNA of the CDR3 is TGTGCCAGCAGCACCGGAAACAGGGGAGTCGGCGGGGAGCTGTTTTTT. Its translation: CASSTGNRGVGGELFF.

The V call is TRBV14, the J call TRBJ2-7; TRBD2 agrees at 13 bases. This CDR3 is built from 17 residues. With 3 bases clipped from V and 3 bases from J, the junction kept 8 bases outside the gene matches. The germline CDR1 and CDR2 sequences are SGHDN and FVKESK. For the CDR3, the DNA is TGTGCCAGCAGCCAGCCTCCGGGACTAGCGGGGTTCTACGAGCAGTACTTC. Translating it yields CASSQPPGLAGFYEQYF.

The chain has TRBV6-1 and TRBJ2-7; TRBD2 matches at 11 bases. Trimming took 5 bases from V and 5 from J; bases not matched to a gene: 8. This CDR3 is built from 15 residues. The germline V gene has CDR1 MNHNS and CDR2 SASEGT. The DNA of the CDR3 is TGTGCCAGCAGTAAGACTAGCGGGAACCATCACGAGCAGTACTTC. Translating gives CASSKTSGNHHEQYF.